Following are 3 T cell receptor beta chains from one sample sequenced in a study of T-cell reconstitution after alpha-beta-depleted transplantation in children. As it was prepared, the TCRbeta library received unique molecular identifiers. One entry per CDR3 protein, called by TCRdb with MiXCR from the PCR reads. The table shows about 180,000 distinct CDR3 sequences, with 11% occurring only once. The sequencing here drew on PBMCs, taken before TCRalphabeta/CD19-depleted stem cell transplant. Receptors were obtained from a boy younger than 10 with acute myeloid leukemia, due to receive a stem cell transplant.

This clonotype was counted many times. CDR3 in amino acids: CASSSRPGTEETQYF. The CDR3 nucleotides are TGCGCCAGCAGCTCCCGACCCGGGACAGAAGAGACCCAGTACTTC. The chain is built from TRBV5-1 and TRBJ2-5; 7 bases are a match to TRBD1. The CDR3 has 15 residues. V lost 3 bases to trimming and J lost 3 bases; unmatched junction nucleotides: 8. CDR1 and CDR2 (germline): SGHRS, YFSETQ.

This clonotype occurred many times. This chain's CDR3 is CAITGTENSPLHF. Written as DNA, the CDR3 is TGTGCCATCACCGGGACTGAGAATTCACCCCTCCACTTT. The J gene is TRBJ1-6, the V gene TRBV10-3; perhaps TRBD1 as D (5 bases). Germline V gene sequence: CDR1 ENHRY, CDR2 SYGVKD. V was shortened by 7 bases and J by 7 bases, with 11 bases between the two germline ends. This CDR3 is built from 13 residues.

This clonotype was found many times. V and J are TRBV4-1 and TRBJ2-5; tentatively, D is TRBD2 (6 bases). The V and J ends lost 1 base and 1 base respectively, with 7 bases between them. The germline V gene encodes CDR1 MGHRA and CDR2 YSYEKL. There are 14 residues in the CDR3. CDR3 region: CASSQGLVQETQYF. CDR3 in DNA: TGCGCCAGCAGCCAAGGACTAGTCCAAGAGACCCAGTACTTC.